The clone carrying this T cell receptor beta chain was recorded once. Its antigen is currently unknown. Employing constant-segment primers, 5'RACE generated TCR alpha and TCR beta cDNA libraries bearing sample barcodes and UMIs. From the 5' RACE reads, TCRdb called clonotypes with MiXCR, one entry per CDR3 protein. Altogether 350,000 to 550,000 distinct CDR3 sequences are present, under 20% being singletons, with the ten largest covering 20% to 25%. The sample comes from a study of T-cell memory formation after mild COVID-19. Study-wide points: Later expanders leaned CD4+, whereas clones that contracted between day 15 and 85 were balanced CD4/CD8. Among contracting clones, CD4+ were mainly CM/EM and CD8+ enriched in EMRA.

V was pared by 4 bases and J by 10 bases, with 20 bases between. Germline CDR1 reads SGDLS; CDR2 reads YYNGEE. The CDR3 length is 15 residues. The sequenced sample consisted of PBMCs or a T cell subset sorted from them (not recorded which). The rearrangement joins TRBV9 to TRBJ1-4; weak D call: TRBD1 (5 bases). The sequence came from a man aged 18-30 years who had mild COVID-19 (a few samples of this study predate the infection). Cell type and time point are not known. The CDR3 DNA reads as TGTGCCAGCAGCAGTAGATCAGGGCTTGGGGGAAAACTGTTTTTT. This translates into CASSSRSGLGGKLFF.